What follows are 17 T cell receptor beta chains derived from one specimen sequenced in a study of shared clonotypes between healthy human individuals. Generated by immunoSEQ multiplex PCR, the TCRdb table keeps only in-frame clones and is missing some. The table has fewer than 1.4 million clones, about 80% seen once; the top ten hold 0.55% to 0.7%. Sequencing was performed on memory CD4+ T cells from PBMCs. The subset here: CD45RA-negative fraction. Receptors originate from a man aged 18-30 years in good health. Some clones in this sample may be carry-over from other donors' samples.

This clone was detected only a few times. The genes are TRBV5-5 and TRBJ1-5; 7 bases are shared with TRBD1. J lost 4 bases, V lost 1 base, and 8 bases had no gene match. CDR1 is SGHKS, CDR2 YYEKEE, per germline (reference sequence). This CDR3 is built from 16 residues. CDR3 sequence: CASSLYRGEWNQPQHF. CDR3 sequence (DNA): TGTGCCAGCAGCTTGTACAGGGGAGAGTGGAATCAGCCCCAGCATTTT.

The V gene is TRBV6-6, the J gene TRBJ2-1; D unclear. Trimming left V 2 bases short and J 8 bases short, with 10 bases between. Per the germline V gene, CDR1 is MNHNY and CDR2 is SVGAGI (reference sequence). This CDR3 is 13 amino acids long. The CDR3 nucleotides are TGTGCCAGCAGTTACCGGCAGTTCGATGAGCAGTTCTTC. This translates into CASSYRQFDEQFF.

This clone has only one observation. J is TRBJ2-7 and V is TRBV7-9; D is undetermined. In germline, CDR1 is SEHNR, CDR2 FQNEAQ (reference sequence). Trimming took off 2 bases at V and 5 bases at J, with 7 bases between the two ends. The CDR3 covers 12 residues. As DNA, the CDR3 is TGTGCCAGCAGCTTAACCCCCCACGAGCAGTACTTC. Translated: CASSLTPHEQYF.

The chain links TRBV11-2 to TRBJ1-2; weak D call: TRBD1 (5 bases). V was clipped by 5 bases and J by 2 bases, with 18 bases between them. This CDR3 spans 16 amino acids. CDR1 is SGHAT and CDR2 is FQNNGV in the germline V gene. The CDR3 loop is CASSPLTGPRNYGYTF. The CDR3 nucleotides are TGTGCCAGCAGCCCCCTAACGGGGCCTCGGAACTATGGCTACACCTTC. Complete variable domain (other parts from reference TRBV11-2 and TRBJ1-2): EAGVAQSPRYKIIEKRQSVAFWCNPISGHATLYWYQQILGQGPKLLIQFQNNGVVDDSQLPKDRFSAERLKGVDSTLKIQPAKLEDSAVYLCASSPLTGPRNYGYTFGSGTRLTVV.

V usage is TRBV6-4 and J usage is TRBJ2-1, with D perhaps assigned TRBD1 or TRBD2 (5 bases each). V dropped 4 bases and J dropped 6 bases, with 10 bases sitting between them. Germline CDR1 reads MRHNA; CDR2 reads SNTAGT. This CDR3 has 13 residues. The CDR3 nucleotides are TGTGCCAGCAGTGGGGGACGAGGCAATGAGCAGTTCTTC. As protein: CASSGGRGNEQFF.

The rearrangement joins TRBV28 to TRBJ2-7, with D possibly called TRBD1 or TRBD2 (5 bases each). CDR3 length equals 16 residues. V lost 6 bases and J lost 1, with 19 bases in between. Germline-derived CDR1 and CDR2 are MDHEN and SYDVKM. This CDR3 is CASSSTGARKSYEQYF. CDR3 bases: TGTGCCAGCAGCTCCACCGGGGCCAGAAAATCCTACGAGCAGTACTTC.

The rearrangement links TRBV30 to TRBJ1-1; TRBD1 might be the D (6 bases). This CDR3 contains 15 residues. V was cut by 1 base and J by 0 bases, with 12 bases left in between. Germline V gene data show CDR1 as GTSNPN and CDR2 as SVGIG (reference sequence). The CDR3 spells CAWSGQALMNTEAFF. As DNA, the CDR3 is TGTGCCTGGAGTGGACAGGCTCTAATGAACACTGAAGCTTTCTTT.

The gene calls are TRBV25-1 and TRBJ2-3; 10 bases match TRBD2. The trim removed 3 bases at V and 3 bases at J, leaving 6 bases unmatched. The CDR3 totals 16 residues. The germline V gene has CDR1 MGHDK and CDR2 SYGVNS. In nucleotides, the CDR3 is TGTGCCAGCAGTGAGGTTGGACTAGCGGAAACAGATACGCAGTATTTT. Translating it yields CASSEVGLAETDTQYF.

The chain carries TRBV19 and TRBJ1-5; D not resolved. From germline, CDR1 is LNHDA and CDR2 SQIVND (reference sequence). The V and J ends lost 5 bases and 0 bases respectively, with 11 bases between them. The CDR3 covers 15 residues. CDR3 in amino acids: CASSRPLYSNQPQHF. CDR3 nucleotide sequence: TGTGCCAGTAGTCGCCCGCTTTATAGCAATCAGCCCCAGCATTTT.

The J gene is TRBJ1-1, the V gene TRBV27; D call uncertain. Trimming took 10 bases from V and 1 from J, leaving 16 bases between them. CDR1 MNHEY and CDR2 SMNVEV come from the germline V gene (reference sequence). The CDR3 runs to 14 residues. The CDR3 region is CATPTQPQNTEAFF. CDR3 bases: TGTGCCACCCCAACCCAGCCCCAGAACACTGAAGCTTTCTTT.

The rearrangement links TRBV30 to TRBJ1-1; no clear D. V gave up 5 bases and J gave up 3 bases, with 28 bases separating them. Germline lookup yields CDR1 GTSNPN and CDR2 SVGIG (reference sequence). The CDR3 totals 18 residues. CDR3 DNA sequence: TGTGCCTGGGGTGCCTCCCAGGTCCGACGGGGATCGGACACTGAAGCTTTCTTT. It is translated as CAWGASQVRRGSDTEAFF.

Turning to this clone: The identical CDR3 is also encoded by other nucleotide sequences in the sample. The V and J genes are TRBV29-1 and TRBJ2-7; TRBD2 is a possible D gene (6 bases). The V gene's germline CDR1 is SQVTM and CDR2 ANQGSEA. V was clipped by 7 bases and J by 2 bases, with 9 bases between them. The CDR3 has 11 residues. CDR3 protein: CSARGTYEQYF. In nucleotides, the CDR3 is TGCAGCGCCCGGGGGACCTACGAGCAGTACTTC.

The V and J genes are TRBV28 and TRBJ1-5; 8 positions agree with TRBD1. CDR1 MDHEN and CDR2 SYDVKM come from the germline V gene. CDR3 length equals 15 residues. V lost 5 bases to trimming and J lost 1 base; unmatched junction nucleotides: 4. The CDR3 is CASSLQGGSNQPQHF. The CDR3 DNA sequence: TGTGCCAGCAGTCTACAGGGGGGCAGCAATCAGCCCCAGCATTTT.

This chain joins TRBV15 and TRBJ1-5, with a weak D call TRBD1 (5 bases). Trimming took 1 base from V and 6 from J, leaving 10 bases between them. The germline V gene has CDR1 LNHNV and CDR2 YYDKDF (reference sequence). The CDR3 consists of 14 residues. Here the CDR3 reads CATSRVQGRQPQHF. For the CDR3, the DNA is TGTGCCACCAGCAGAGTCCAGGGTCGTCAGCCCCAGCATTTT. Using reference TRBV15 and TRBJ1-5 for the parts outside the CDR3, the full variable domain is DAMVIQNPRYQVTQFGKPVTLSCSQTLNHNVMYWYQQKSSQAPKLLFHYYDKDFNNEADTPDNFQSRRPNTSFCFLDIRSPGLGDTAMYLCATSRVQGRQPQHFGDGTRLSIL.

The chain is built from TRBV27 and TRBJ2-5; D is possibly TRBD1 (5 bases). There are 16 residues in the CDR3. From germline, CDR1 is MNHEY and CDR2 SMNVEV (reference sequence). The V end lost 6 bases, the J end lost 4 bases, and 21 bases lay between the germline ends. CDR3 DNA: TGTGCCAGCAGACGGGCGGAGAGTTTGGGGCGAGAGACCCAGTACTTC. Protein product: CASRRAESLGRETQYF.

The genes are TRBV5-4 and TRBJ2-5; 8 positions agree with TRBD1. Germline loops: CDR1 SGHNT, CDR2 YYREEE (reference sequence). V gave up 4 bases and J gave up 3 bases; unmatched junction bases: 5. The CDR3 has 14 residues. CDR3 region: CASSVQTGEETQYF. Written as DNA, the CDR3 is TGTGCCAGCAGCGTCCAGACAGGGGAAGAGACCCAGTACTTC.

V usage is TRBV7-2 and J usage is TRBJ2-1; TRBD2 aligns across 13 bases. The CDR3 sequence is 16 residues long. Germline V gene data show CDR1 as SGHTA and CDR2 as FQGNSA. The ends lost 2 bases at V and 7 bases at J; junction bases unmatched: 5. The CDR3 spells CASSLYSLAGGNEQFF. The CDR3 DNA follows: TGTGCCAGCAGCTTATATTCACTAGCGGGAGGGAATGAGCAGTTCTTC. Variable domain in full (rest from reference TRBV7-2 and TRBJ2-1): GAGVSQSPSNKVTEKGKDVELRCDPISGHTALYWYRQSLGQGLEFLIYFQGNSAPDKSGLPSDRFSAERTGGSVSTLTIQRTQQEDSAVYLCASSLYSLAGGNEQFFGPGTRLTVL.